The rows below give T cell receptor beta chains drawn from one sample of a study of cytomegalovirus exposure and HLA in healthy donors. TCRdb keeps only in-frame clones here, not all; method: immunoSEQ multiplex PCR. The sample holds fewer than 45,000 clones; 65% to 85% are singletons and the top ten take 7% to 10%. The sequencing input was PBMCs. The receptors were sampled from a woman in her 30s in good health and CMV-seropositive. Each CDR3 is given with its conserved first and last residue.

V: TRBV18; J: TRBJ2-1; CDR3: CASSPPGLAGTGEQFF
V: TRBV5-1; J: TRBJ1-2; CDR3: CASSGQGAGGYTF
V: TRBV13; J: TRBJ1-1; CDR3: CASSDGRTEAFF
V: TRBV7-3; J: TRBJ2-7; CDR3: CASSLTPLAWQYF
V: TRBV6-1; J: TRBJ2-5; CDR3: CASTRRWGGPETQYF
V: TRBV4-1; J: TRBJ2-1; CDR3: CASSQGGRSYNEQFF
V: TRBV28; J: TRBJ2-1; CDR3: CASSLLAGDNEQFF
V: TRBV10-3; J: TRBJ2-5; CDR3: CAISDWASGGQETQYF
V: TRBV5-1; J: TRBJ2-3; CDR3: CASSPGLAGADTQYF
V: TRBV6-5; J: TRBJ1-2; CDR3: CASSYGAELYGYTF
V: TRBV9; J: TRBJ2-5; CDR3: CASSVVGRMQETQYF
V: TRBV29-1; J: TRBJ1-5; CDR3: CSVEEQGDQPQHF
V: TRBV19; J: TRBJ2-6; CDR3: CASSIEGGSGANVLTF
V: TRBV4-1; J: TRBJ2-1; CDR3: CASSQRTGSGTNRGNEQFF
V: TRBV29-1; J: TRBJ2-5; CDR3: CSVEGGVSAFQETQYF
V: TRBV28; J: TRBJ2-7; CDR3: CASSFALAGLSYEQYF
V: TRBV7-8; J: TRBJ1-1; CDR3: CASSARQDSDEAFF
V: TRBV19; J: TRBJ2-3; CDR3: CASSIAGGDTQYF
V: TRBV18; J: TRBJ2-5; CDR3: CASSPRSSGRAAETQYF
V: TRBV18; J: TRBJ1-6; CDR3: CASSQEDYSPLHF
V: TRBV19; J: TRBJ2-2; CDR3: CASSPLAAGIGELFF
V: TRBV5-1; J: TRBJ2-2; CDR3: CASGQGGANTGELFF
V: TRBV7-9; J: TRBJ2-2; CDR3: CASPRLAGGELFF
V: TRBV6-5; J: TRBJ2-7; CDR3: CASSYLSDSYEQYF
V: TRBV5-1; J: TRBJ1-5; CDR3: CASSLQGASNQPQHF
V: TRBV2; J: TRBJ1-3; CDR3: CASSEGLSGNTIYF
V: TRBV6-5; J: TRBJ2-7; CDR3: CASSYGSSGSGEYF
V: TRBV5-1; J: TRBJ2-3; CDR3: CASSLPGLAGVTDTQYF
V: TRBV2; J: TRBJ1-5; CDR3: CASSDLWEGVDQPQHF
V: TRBV4-1; J: TRBJ2-1; CDR3: CASSQDLAVPAPFF
V: TRBV7-9; J: TRBJ2-7; CDR3: CSSSGGEGRAYEQYF
V: TRBV29-1; J: TRBJ1-5; CDR3: CSVVPDREANQPQHF
V: TRBV6-5; J: TRBJ1-4; CDR3: CASSYGQGRNEKLFF
V: TRBV18; J: TRBJ2-2; CDR3: CASSPRGQGTNTGELFF
V: TRBV14; J: TRBJ1-1; CDR3: CASSQLQTGNTEAFF
V: TRBV12-5; J: TRBJ2-1; CDR3: CASGLWLAGDDEQFF
V: TRBV5-5; J: TRBJ1-1; CDR3: CASSGDSWGDTEAFF
V: TRBV30; J: TRBJ1-5; CDR3: CAWSEGGPNYSNQPQHF
V: TRBV19; J: TRBJ2-5; CDR3: CASSISFVQETQYF
V: TRBV5-8; J: TRBJ2-5; CDR3: CASSLDRGYETQYF
V: TRBV19; J: TRBJ2-5; CDR3: CASSIGTSGQETQYF